Each of the 26 T cell receptor beta chains below was sequenced from the same sample in a study of T-cell memory formation after mild COVID-19. TCRdb reprocessed the 5' RACE reads with MiXCR, giving one entry per CDR3 protein. There are about 260,000 distinct CDR3 sequences in the sample; roughly 17% occur only once, and 22% lies in the top ten. Specimen: PBMCs or a T cell subset sorted from them (not recorded which). All receptors come from a man in his late teens or twenties who had mild COVID-19 (a few samples of this study predate the infection). Cell type and time point are not known.

At least ten counts were recorded for this clonotype. This CDR3 reads CASLIAGELFF. The CDR3 DNA follows: TGCGCCAGTTTAATAGCCGGGGAGCTGTTTTTT. The chain recombines TRBV4-1 with TRBJ2-2; D remains ambiguous. The CDR3 spans 11 residues. Germline V gene data show CDR1 as MGHRA and CDR2 as YSYEKL. V lost 9 bases and J 6 bases, leaving 8 bases between the germline ends.

The sample holds a few counts of this clonotype. The chain couples TRBV4-3 to TRBJ2-3, with TRBD2 identical over 7 bases. Germline V gene sequence: CDR1 LGHNA, CDR2 YSLEER. V lost 1 base, J lost 0 bases, and 7 bases stayed unmatched. This CDR3 comprises 17 residues. CDR3 in amino acids: CASSQGAAGASTDTQYF. The CDR3 DNA sequence: TGCGCCAGCAGCCAAGGGGCTGCGGGAGCTAGCACAGATACGCAGTATTTT.

The genes are TRBV4-1 and TRBJ2-1; no firm D call. From germline, CDR1 is MGHRA and CDR2 YSYEKL. V dropped 4 bases and J dropped 6 bases, with 10 bases sitting between them. The length of the CDR3 is 13 residues. CDR3 sequence reads: CASSPTSVNEQFF. CDR3 bases: TGCGCCAGCAGCCCCACCTCGGTCAATGAGCAGTTCTTC.

The table lists this clonotype with a few counts. The gene calls are TRBV4-3 and TRBJ1-6, with D possibly TRBD1 on 6 matching bases. Germline CDR1 reads LGHNA; CDR2 reads YSLEER. This CDR3 region has 16 residues. Between the trimmed V and J ends, which lost 0 bases and 4 bases, there was a span of 10 bases. The CDR3 bases are TGCGCCAGCAGCCAAGAGGGGCAGGGGTATAATTCACCCCTCCACTTT. It encodes CASSQEGQGYNSPLHF.

This chain uses TRBV6-5 with TRBJ1-4; D remains ambiguous. The CDR3 extends over 14 amino acids. Between the trimmed V and J ends, which lost 6 bases and 5 bases, there was a span of 13 bases. CDR1 is MNHEY and CDR2 is SVGAGI in the germline V gene. CDR3 in amino acids: CASSPDFGNEKLFF. CDR3 coding DNA: TGTGCCAGCAGCCCAGACTTCGGGAATGAAAAACTGTTTTTT.

This clonotype has more than one count but fewer than ten. The J gene is TRBJ2-3, the V gene TRBV7-6; the D is unclear. Germline assignment: CDR1 SGHVS and CDR2 FNYEAQ. This CDR3 region has 13 residues. Trimming took 1 base from V and 6 from J, leaving 8 bases between them. CDR3 in DNA: TGTGCCAGCAGCTTAGTACAGCTCGATACGCAGTATTTT. This sequence encodes CASSLVQLDTQYF.

The V gene is TRBV19, the J gene TRBJ2-3; D could derive from TRBD1 or TRBD2 (6 bases each). Between the trimmed V and J ends, which lost 1 base and 4 bases, there was a span of 15 bases. The germline gives CDR1 LNHDA, CDR2 SQIVND (reference sequence). The CDR3 length is 16 residues. The CDR3 region is CASSIVRGPAPDTQYF. The CDR3 nucleotides are TGTGCCAGTAGTATAGTTCGGGGGCCCGCGCCAGATACGCAGTATTTT.

This clonotype turned up a few times. The rearrangement links TRBV7-2 to TRBJ2-7; D is perhaps TRBD1 or TRBD2 (5 bases each). In germline, CDR1 is SGHTA, CDR2 FQGNSA. The V end lost 6 bases, the J end lost 2 bases, and 14 bases lay between the germline ends. The CDR3 length is 14 residues. The CDR3 sequence: CASRPGTLTYEQYV. The CDR3 coding sequence is TGTGCCAGCAGGCCCGGGACGCTGACCTACGAGCAGTACGTC.

This clonotype came up a few times. This sequence joins TRBV20-1 and TRBJ2-7; 10 bases match TRBD2. In germline, CDR1 is DFQATT, CDR2 SNEGSKA (reference sequence). V lost 2 bases, J lost 7 bases, and 8 bases stayed unmatched. The CDR3 consists of 14 residues. In DNA form, the CDR3 reads TGCAGTGCTAGAATACCAGCGGGGGGGCTTGAGCAGTACGTC. The encoded protein is CSARIPAGGLEQYV.

This clonotype has a handful of counts. The V and J genes are TRBV28 and TRBJ2-5, with D possibly being TRBD1 (5 bases). The CDR3 spans 13 residues. From germline, CDR1 is MDHEN and CDR2 SYDVKM. Trimming shortened V by 5 bases and J by 5 bases, and 12 bases separated the two germline ends. The CDR3 sequence: CASSLPAGETQYF. For the CDR3, the DNA is TGTGCCAGCAGTCTCCCGGCAGGGGAGACCCAGTACTTC.

The chain carries TRBV4-3 and TRBJ2-2, with 7 bases lining up with TRBD1. The V gene end was trimmed by 4 bases and the J gene end by 6 bases; junction bases not matched to a gene: 5. The CDR3 length is 14 residues. The germline gives CDR1 LGHNA, CDR2 YSLEER. The CDR3 DNA is TGCGCCAGCAGCCCAGAGACAGGGTCCGGGGAGCTGTTTTTT. Translation: CASSPETGSGELFF.

Here the CDR3 DNA reads TGTGCCAGCAGCTTGGGGGCGGTACGTGACAATGAGCAGTTCTTC. Translation gives CASSLGAVRDNEQFF. The genes are TRBV5-4 and TRBJ2-1; D gene uncertain. The V gene's germline CDR1 is SGHNT and CDR2 YYREEE (reference sequence). This CDR3 has 15 amino acids. Trimming removed 0 bases at V and 5 bases at J, with 12 bases between.

This clonotype was picked up many times. The genes are TRBV24-1 and TRBJ2-2; TRBD2 aligns across 9 bases. CDR1 and CDR2 (germline): KGHDR, SFDVKD. The CDR3 sequence is 15 residues long. With V trimmed by 9 bases and J by 7 bases, 11 bases remained unmatched. CDR3 in amino acids: CATQEGTSLGGELFF. For the CDR3, the DNA is TGTGCCACCCAAGAAGGGACTAGCTTAGGCGGGGAGCTGTTTTTT.

J is TRBJ1-5 and V is TRBV6-2 or TRBV6-3; 7 positions agree with TRBD1. This CDR3 has 15 amino acids. The J segment lost 8 bases and the V segment lost 2 bases, leaving 9 bases of the junction unmatched. The germline gives CDR1 MNHEY, CDR2 SVGEGT. In DNA form, the CDR3 reads TGTGCCAGCAGTTACCTCGGAGGGGGCATGGAGCCCCAGCATTTT. Translating gives CASSYLGGGMEPQHF.

Many counts were recorded for this clonotype. V gene TRBV28 combines with J gene TRBJ2-7; D uncertain. V gave up 7 bases and J gave up 2 bases, with 18 bases separating them. Germline CDR1 reads MDHEN; CDR2 reads SYDVKM. The CDR3 runs to 15 residues. The CDR3 nucleotides are TGTGCCAGCACCGAAGACGTTCGCTCTACCTACGAGCAGTACTTC. Its translation: CASTEDVRSTYEQYF.

The sample holds a few counts of this clonotype. This chain links TRBV7-2 with TRBJ2-2; D is undetermined. Germline CDR1 SGHTA, CDR2 FQGNSA. Trimming took off 0 bases at V and 2 bases at J, with 7 bases between the two ends. The CDR3 sequence is 15 residues long. The CDR3 protein is CASSLANRNTGELFF. Written as DNA, the CDR3 is TGTGCCAGCAGCTTAGCGAACAGAAACACCGGGGAGCTGTTTTTT.

This clonotype has a handful of counts. The CDR3 loop is CASSSLGLAGGSSIQYF. DNA for the CDR3: TGTGCCAGCAGCTCACTAGGTCTAGCGGGGGGAAGTAGCATTCAGTACTTC. The chain uses TRBV7-2 and TRBJ2-4, with 11 bases aligning to TRBD2. V gave up 4 bases and J gave up 9 bases; unmatched junction bases: 14. Germline lookup yields CDR1 SGHTA and CDR2 FQGNSA. CDR3 length: 17 residues.

This clonotype was recorded a few times. CDR3: CASRESGLSGNTIYF. CDR3 in DNA: TGTGCCAGCAGGGAATCCGGGCTCTCTGGAAACACCATATATTTT. The chain uses TRBV6-2 or TRBV6-3 and TRBJ1-3; D not certain. Trimming shortened V by 6 bases and J by 0 bases, and 12 bases separated the two germline ends. Germline V gives CDR1 MNHEY, CDR2 SVGEGT. The CDR3 has 15 amino acids.

The chain combines TRBV5-5 with TRBJ1-1, with 9 positions matching TRBD1. The CDR3 contains 15 residues. V shed 2 bases and J 5 bases; nucleotides not matched to a gene: 7. Germline loops: CDR1 SGHKS, CDR2 YYEKEE (reference sequence). This CDR3 is CASSFSGQGWTEAFF. CDR3 DNA sequence: TGTGCCAGCAGCTTCTCGGGACAGGGTTGGACTGAAGCTTTCTTT.

This clonotype was observed a handful of times. The V and J genes are TRBV5-4 and TRBJ2-1; no clear D. Germline-derived CDR1 and CDR2 are SGHNT and YYREEE (reference sequence). The CDR3 spans 14 residues. V gave up 0 bases and J gave up 4 bases, with 8 bases separating them. The CDR3 loop is CASSLVTLYNEQFF. CDR3 nucleotide sequence: TGTGCCAGCAGCTTGGTAACCCTTTACAATGAGCAGTTCTTC.

This clonotype was detected many times. The rearrangement uses TRBV4-1 and TRBJ1-1, with D hard to call. The CDR3 consists of 15 residues. CDR1 MGHRA and CDR2 YSYEKL come from the germline V gene. Trimming cost V 0 bases and J 4 bases, with 12 bases left between them. The CDR3 here is CASSQESVRGTEAFF. DNA of the CDR3: TGCGCCAGCAGCCAAGAATCCGTCCGGGGCACTGAAGCTTTCTTT.

This clonotype was recorded at least ten times. The rearrangement joins TRBV5-5 to TRBJ1-2; D is unresolved. Germline V gene lookup returns CDR1 SGHKS and CDR2 YYEKEE (reference sequence). The germline V and J ends were trimmed by 0 bases and 3 bases, with 12 bases remaining between them. There are 15 residues in the CDR3. CDR3 protein: CASSLGETLYYGYTF. The CDR3 DNA follows: TGTGCCAGCAGCTTGGGGGAAACCCTCTACTATGGCTACACCTTC.

The chain recombines TRBV7-2 with TRBJ2-3, with D perhaps matching TRBD1 (6 bases). Trimming shortened V by 5 bases and J by 5 bases, and 14 bases separated the two germline ends. This CDR3 is built from 14 residues. From germline, CDR1 is SGHTA and CDR2 FQGNSA. The CDR3 DNA reads as TGTGCCAGCAGCCCCCGCCAGGGGTTAGATACGCAGTATTTT. This codes for CASSPRQGLDTQYF.

This clonotype was seen only a few times. The V and J genes are TRBV4-1 and TRBJ2-2, with TRBD2 identical over 7 bases. CDR3 length: 15 amino acids. The germline CDR1 and CDR2 sequences are MGHRA and YSYEKL. V lost 4 bases, J lost 3 bases, and 5 bases stayed unmatched. CDR3 region: CASSRLGGDTGELFF. The CDR3 DNA sequence: TGCGCCAGCAGCCGCCTGGGGGGGGACACCGGGGAGCTGTTTTTT.

This clonotype was observed a few times. The chain recombines TRBV29-1 with TRBJ1-1; 9 bases agree with TRBD1. CDR1 and CDR2 from the germline V gene are SQVTM and ANQGSEA. The CDR3 is made up of 14 amino acids. V lost 2 bases to trimming and J lost 0 bases; unmatched junction nucleotides: 1. The CDR3 loop is CSVERQGVNTEAFF. In DNA form, the CDR3 reads TGCAGCGTTGAAAGACAGGGGGTGAACACTGAAGCTTTCTTT.

Only a few counts were recorded for this clonotype. This chain uses TRBV7-2 with TRBJ1-2; tentatively, D is TRBD1 (5 bases). The CDR3 runs 13 residues. V lost 8 bases and J lost 5, with 15 bases in between. Germline V gene lookup returns CDR1 SGHTA and CDR2 FQGNSA. The CDR3 nucleotides are TGTGCCAGCCGTCTACAGGTGGGATATGGCTACACCTTC. This encodes CASRLQVGYGYTF.